The 22 T cell receptor beta chains below were found in one sample sequenced in a study of T cell responses to AZD1222 COVID-19 vaccine. Data came from immunoSEQ multiplex PCR; TCRdb stores just in-frame clones and leaves some out. The sample has 140,000 to 150,000 clones, about 90% seen once. The sample consisted of peripheral blood, taken on day 0 of AZD1222 vaccination. These receptors all stem from an adult in good health.

The chain couples TRBV2 to TRBJ1-4; 11 bases agree with TRBD1. Germline values: CDR1 SNHLY, CDR2 FYNNEI. The length of the CDR3 is 17 residues. The junction had 10 bases not matched to a gene; V was cut back by 6 bases and J by 4 bases. CDR3 amino acids: CASSTGTGGSGNEKLFF. As DNA, the CDR3 is TGTGCCAGCAGCACCGGGACAGGGGGGTCGGGTAATGAAAAACTGTTTTTT. Looking up the rest from reference TRBV2 and TRBJ1-4 gives the full variable domain: EPEVTQTPSHQVTQMGQEVILRCVPISNHLYFYWYRQILGQKVEFLVSFYNNEISEKSEIFDDQFSVERPDGSNFTLKIRSTKLEDSAMYFCASSTGTGGSGNEKLFFGSGTQLSVL.

This clone came up once. The J gene is TRBJ2-5, the V gene TRBV5-6, with D tentatively TRBD2 (5 bases). Trimming cost V 3 bases and J 4 bases, with 22 bases left between them. The CDR3 contains 17 residues. The germline V gene has CDR1 SGHDT and CDR2 YYEEEE. The CDR3, as DNA: TGTGCCAGCAGCTCATCGTCGGGGAGCTTCAGTGTAGAGACCCAGTACTTC. This encodes CASSSSSGSFSVETQYF.

The table lists this clone with a count of one. The chain links TRBV7-2 to TRBJ2-7; TRBD1 matches 8 bases. Looked up from germline, CDR1 is SGHTA and CDR2 is FQGNSA. The CDR3 has 15 amino acids. Losses at the gene ends were 5 bases for V and 2 bases for J; bases not matched to a gene: 8. This CDR3 reads CASSTSGTGAYEQYF. The CDR3 DNA follows: TGTGCCAGCAGCACCTCCGGGACAGGAGCCTACGAGCAGTACTTC.

The rearrangement joins TRBV7-2 to TRBJ1-6, with D uncertain. Trimming removed 5 bases from V and 5 bases from J, with 4 bases in between. Germline values: CDR1 SGHTA, CDR2 FQGNSA. The CDR3 contains 12 residues. CDR3 residues: CASSPNNSPLHF. DNA of the CDR3: TGTGCCAGCAGCCCGAATAATTCACCCCTCCACTTT.

V and J are TRBV19 and TRBJ1-6, with 8 bases that match TRBD1. The CDR3 length is 17 residues. The V gene end was trimmed by 6 bases and the J gene end by 6 bases; junction bases not matched to a gene: 13. The germline V gene encodes CDR1 LNHDA and CDR2 SQIVND (reference sequence). For the CDR3, the DNA is TGTGCCAGTAGCACCGAGACAGGGGCCCCGTTTAATTCACCCCTCCACTTT. As protein: CASSTETGAPFNSPLHF.

The rearrangement joins TRBV28 to TRBJ2-5; 8 bases are shared with TRBD1. The CDR3 length is 16 residues. J was trimmed by 0 bases and V by 3 bases; bases with no gene match: 6. Germline values: CDR1 MDHEN, CDR2 SYDVKM. In DNA form, the CDR3 reads TGTGCCAGCAGTTTTTATTCGGGACAGGACCAAGAGACCCAGTACTTC. It specifies CASSFYSGQDQETQYF.

The chain joins TRBV5-4 to TRBJ2-5; possibly TRBD2 for D (6 bases). The ends were cut back, 0 bases at V and 5 bases at J, with 17 bases in the middle. The CDR3 length is 16 residues. Germline V CDR1 and CDR2: SGHNT, YYREEE (reference sequence). The CDR3 coding sequence is TGTGCCAGCAGCTTGGGCGGCCTGCATGCGGGGGAGACCCAGTACTTC. This translates into CASSLGGLHAGETQYF. Complete variable domain (other parts from reference TRBV5-4 and TRBJ2-5): ETGVTQSPTHLIKTRGQQVTLRCSSQSGHNTVSWYQQALGQGPQFIFQYYREEENGRGNFPPRFSGLQFPNYSSELNVNALELDDSALYLCASSLGGLHAGETQYFGPGTRLLVL.

This clone was detected only a few times. CDR3 region: CASSWDEWNSPLHF. DNA for the CDR3: TGTGCCAGCAGCTGGGACGAATGGAATTCACCCCTCCACTTT. The chain joins TRBV6-2 or TRBV6-3 to TRBJ1-6; perhaps TRBD1 as D (5 bases). The CDR3 is 14 residues long. Germline CDR1 is MNHEY and CDR2 is SVGEGT. V was shortened by 6 bases and J by 7 bases, with 13 bases between the two germline ends.

V usage is TRBV3-1 (or the pseudogene TRBV3-2) and J usage is TRBJ1-6; D uncertain. CDR3 size: 14 residues. CDR1 and CDR2 from the germline V gene are LGHDT and YNNKEL (reference sequence). Trimming removed 1 base at V and 5 bases at J, with 6 bases between. CDR3 sequence (DNA): TGTGCCAGCAGCCAAGGGCAAAATAATTCACCCCTCCACTTT. Its translation: CASSQGQNNSPLHF.

The chain has TRBV25-1 and TRBJ1-1; D is uncertain. This CDR3 spans 11 amino acids. CDR1 is MGHDK and CDR2 is SYGVNS in the germline V gene. V lost 7 bases, J lost 3 bases, and 6 bases lay in between. The CDR3, as DNA: TGTGCCAGCATCTGTGACACTGAAGCTTTCTTT. Its translation is CASICDTEAFF. The full variable domain, in which reference TRBV25-1 and TRBJ1-1 provide the parts outside the CDR3, is EADIYQTPRYLVIGTGKKITLECSQTMGHDKMYWYQQDPGMELHLIHYSYGVNSTEKGDLSSESTVSRIRTEHFPLTLESARPSHTSQYLCASICDTEAFFGQGTRLTVV.

A single count supports this clone. This sequence joins TRBV4-1 and TRBJ1-2; no reliable D call. The CDR3 runs to 15 residues. Germline V gene lookup returns CDR1 MGHRA and CDR2 YSYEKL. Trimming pared 3 bases from V and 3 bases from J, leaving 14 bases between. This chain's CDR3 is CASSHRVKGDYGYTF. CDR3 sequence (DNA): TGCGCCAGCAGCCACCGGGTGAAGGGTGACTATGGCTACACCTTC.

The count of this clone is one. V and J are TRBV4-1 and TRBJ1-1, with 8 bases fitting TRBD1. CDR1 is MGHRA and CDR2 is YSYEKL in the germline V gene. This CDR3 region has 14 residues. V was clipped by 4 bases and J by 1 base; unmatched bases: 2. CDR3 residues: CASSRTGGNTEAFF. Here the CDR3 DNA reads TGCGCCAGCAGCCGCACAGGGGGGAACACTGAAGCTTTCTTT.

V is TRBV7-2 and J is TRBJ1-1, with D possibly TRBD1 on 5 matching bases. V shed 5 bases and J shed 3 bases, with 10 bases lying between them. The CDR3 runs to 13 residues. Per germline, CDR1 SGHTA and CDR2 FQGNSA. The CDR3 DNA reads TGTGCCAGCAGCCTGTTCAGGGACACTGAAGCTTTCTTT. Translating it yields CASSLFRDTEAFF.

The rearrangement links TRBV11-2 to TRBJ2-3; 7 bases are a match to TRBD2. The CDR3 loop spans 16 amino acids. Trimming at V came to 1 base and at J to 0 bases, leaving 4 bases not matched to a gene. Germline V lookup: CDR1 SGHAT, CDR2 FQNNGV. CDR3 amino acids: CASSLGGGLSTDTQYF. In DNA form, the CDR3 reads TGTGCCAGCAGCTTAGGGGGGGGACTAAGCACAGATACGCAGTATTTT.

The V gene is TRBV5-4, the J gene TRBJ1-2; a possible D gene is TRBD1 (5 bases). The CDR3 extends over 14 amino acids. Trimming pared 0 bases from V and 4 bases from J, leaving 10 bases between. CDR1 SGHNT and CDR2 YYREEE come from the germline V gene (reference sequence). CDR3 DNA sequence: TGTGCCAGCAGCTTGGATAGACAGAGCTATGGCTACACCTTC. Translation gives CASSLDRQSYGYTF.

The chain joins TRBV7-9 to TRBJ2-2; 9 nucleotides line up with TRBD1. The germline V gene encodes CDR1 SEHNR and CDR2 FQNEAQ (reference sequence). This CDR3 is built from 18 residues. V shed 7 bases and J 4 bases; nucleotides not matched to a gene: 16. CDR3 nucleotides: TGTGCCAGCACCCAGCCCGGGACAGGGACCTTGGGCACCGGGGAGCTGTTTTTT. Protein: CASTQPGTGTLGTGELFF. The whole variable domain, remainder taken from reference TRBV7-9 and TRBJ2-2, is DTGVSQNPRHKITKRGQNVTFRCDPISEHNRLYWYRQTLGQGPEFLTYFQNEAQLEKSRLLSDRFSAERPKGSFSTLEIQRTEQGDSAMYLCASTQPGTGTLGTGELFFGEGSRLTVL.

This chain links TRBV7-2 with TRBJ2-1, with TRBD2 identical over 9 bases. The CDR3 extends over 19 amino acids. Losses at the gene ends were 0 bases for V and 1 base for J; bases not matched to a gene: 10. CDR1 and CDR2 (germline): SGHTA, FQGNSA. The CDR3 sequence is CASSLAYGSGSGSYNEQFF. The CDR3 bases are TGTGCCAGCAGCTTAGCATATGGTAGCGGGAGCGGGTCCTACAATGAGCAGTTCTTC.

This rearrangement joins TRBV7-3 to TRBJ2-3; 10 nucleotides agree with TRBD1. In germline, CDR1 is SGHTA, CDR2 FQGTGA. This CDR3 contains 14 residues. With 5 bases clipped from V and 9 bases from J, the junction kept 8 bases outside the gene matches. The CDR3 protein is CASSKTGGAVTQYF. CDR3 coding DNA: TGTGCCAGCAGCAAGACAGGGGGCGCTGTGACGCAGTATTTT.

The rearrangement uses TRBV7-8 and TRBJ2-7, with D perhaps TRBD2 (6 bases). CDR1 is SGHVS, CDR2 FQNEAQ, per germline. V was cut by 2 bases and J by 5 bases, with 16 bases left in between. CDR3 size: 15 residues. The CDR3, as DNA: TGTGCCAGCAGCTTAAACTGGCGGCGGGGCGACGAGCAGTACTTC. It is translated as CASSLNWRRGDEQYF. The entire variable domain, with the rest obtained from reference TRBV7-8 and TRBJ2-7, is as follows: GAGVSQSPRYKVAKRGQDVALRCDPISGHVSLFWYQQALGQGPEFLTYFQNEAQLDKSGLPSDRFFAERPEGSVSTLKIQRTQQEDSAVYLCASSLNWRRGDEQYFGPGTRLTVT.

CDR3 loop: CASSLAGYGYTF. In nucleotides, the CDR3 is TGTGCCAGCAGTTTGGCTGGCTATGGCTACACCTTC. The gene calls are TRBV28 and TRBJ1-2, with D hard to call. The CDR3 sequence is 12 residues long. Trimming removed 3 bases from V and 4 bases from J, with 6 bases in between. In germline, CDR1 is MDHEN, CDR2 SYDVKM.

The chain recombines TRBV7-9 with TRBJ1-4; D is uncertain. Per the germline V gene, CDR1 is SEHNR and CDR2 is FQNEAQ (reference sequence). The CDR3 has 16 residues. Trimming left V 3 bases short and J 0 bases short, with 11 bases between. The CDR3 reads CASSFLTPATNEKLFF. CDR3 sequence (DNA): TGTGCCAGCAGCTTCCTGACGCCTGCAACTAATGAAAAACTGTTTTTT.

The chain employs TRBV11-3 and TRBJ2-1; the match to TRBD2 covers 13 bases. The length of the CDR3 is 20 residues. Trimming took 5 bases from V and 7 from J; bases not matched to a gene: 20. Looked up from germline, CDR1 is SGHNT and CDR2 is YENEEA. The CDR3 sequence is CASSDSGGLAGNSSGNEQFF. DNA of the CDR3: TGTGCCAGCAGCGATTCAGGGGGACTAGCGGGGAATTCGTCCGGAAATGAGCAGTTCTTC.